This entry lists 21 T cell receptor beta chains sequenced from one sample in a study of regulatory T cells in long-lasting Graves disease. Noted time point: newly diagnosed GD, antithyroid drugs for less than 3 months. Scientists built the TCR library using RNA that was extracted from PBMCs. Combining iRepertoire HTBI primers with Arm-PCR of CDR3 regions, the authors built TCR beta libraries. MiXCR was run by TCRdb on the multiplex PCR reads, yielding one entry per CDR3 protein. The sample lists roughly 350,000 distinct CDR3 sequences; 16% were seen once. In addition, the sample was reused for a study of T cells in Graves' hyperthyroidism and ophthalmopathy.

Source: peripheral blood mononuclear cells (PBMCs), taken at new diagnosis, from a patient treated with antithyroid drugs. The receptor set was obtained from a man aged 40-49 years with Graves disease.

The sample holds many counts of this clonotype. Here the CDR3 reads CASSKGPQGPQHF. In DNA form, the CDR3 reads TGTGCCAGCAGTAAGGGACCGCAAGGGCCCCAGCATTTT. The J gene is TRBJ1-5, the V gene TRBV2; D is possibly TRBD1 (5 bases). The germline V and J ends were trimmed by 5 bases and 9 bases, with 14 bases remaining between them. Germline V gene lookup returns CDR1 SNHLY and CDR2 FYNNEI. The CDR3 sequence is 13 residues long.

The table lists this clonotype with many counts. This chain links TRBV12-3 or TRBV12-4 with TRBJ1-5; D perhaps matches TRBD1 (5 bases). This CDR3 has 14 amino acids. Trimming pared 3 bases from V and 6 bases from J, leaving 12 bases between. Here the CDR3 reads CASSFGGYTQPQHF. The CDR3 region has the DNA TGTGCCAGCAGTTTTGGGGGGTATACTCAGCCCCAGCATTTT.

This clonotype was seen repeatedly, ten times or more. The rearrangement joins TRBV28 to TRBJ1-1; TRBD1 matches 10 bases. Looked up from germline, CDR1 is MDHEN and CDR2 is SYDVKM. The CDR3 is 15 residues long. Losses at the gene ends were 2 bases for V and 0 bases for J; bases not matched to a gene: 0. In DNA, the CDR3 is TGTGCCAGCAGTTTAGGGACAGGGGTGAACACTGAAGCTTTCTTT. This sequence encodes CASSLGTGVNTEAFF.

In its sample, this clonotype was seen many times. V gene TRBV20-1 combines with J gene TRBJ2-1; a possible D gene is TRBD2 (6 bases). There are 15 residues in the CDR3. Germline lookup yields CDR1 DFQATT and CDR2 SNEGSKA (reference sequence). V was pared by 3 bases and J by 7 bases, with 19 bases between. The CDR3 DNA sequence: TGCAGTGCTAGGGTGGGGGGAAGGGCACAAAATGAGCAGTTCTTC. Amino acids: CSARVGGRAQNEQFF.

This clonotype appeared many times. The chain recombines TRBV20-1 with TRBJ2-1; D may match TRBD1 or TRBD2 (6 bases each). Germline CDR1 reads DFQATT; CDR2 reads SNEGSKA (reference sequence). The length of the CDR3 is 15 residues. Deletions cut 0 bases from V and 5 bases from J, with 14 bases between. The CDR3 DNA is TGCAGTGCTAGAGATGGGGGGCGGGTGCACAATGAGCAGTTCTTC. Its translation: CSARDGGRVHNEQFF.

With respect to this clonotype: At one end the junction does not follow the germline gene, possibly because of a read error. The chain links TRBV29-1 to TRBJ1-1; D is ambiguous. The CDR3 loop spans 15 amino acids. CDR1 and CDR2 from the germline V gene are SQVTM and ANQGSEA. The DNA for the CDR3 is TGCAGCGTTGCTCGTCTGGTGGGATCTCGAACTGGAGCTTTCTTT. Its protein is CSVARLVGSRTGAFF.

The V and J genes are TRBV20-1 and TRBJ1-3; 7 bases are a match to TRBD1. The CDR3 extends over 16 amino acids. In germline, CDR1 is DFQATT, CDR2 SNEGSKA (reference sequence). The ends lost 0 bases at V and 2 bases at J; junction bases unmatched: 7. CDR3 protein: CSARDRRGLPGNTIYF. Here the CDR3 DNA reads TGCAGTGCTAGAGATCGAAGGGGGCTGCCTGGAAACACCATATATTTT.

The V call is TRBV18, the J call TRBJ2-2; D may be TRBD2 (5 bases). This CDR3 region has 15 residues. With 3 bases removed from V and 7 bases from J, the gap between germline ends came to 15 bases. Germline lookup yields CDR1 KGHSH and CDR2 LQKENI. DNA of the CDR3: TGTGCCAGCTCACCCCGGACTGACTCTGGCGGGGAGCTGTTTTTT. Its protein is CASSPRTDSGGELFF.

This clonotype was detected ten times or more. The rearrangement joins TRBV7-3 to TRBJ2-7; maybe TRBD1 (5 bases). Germline CDR1 SGHTA, CDR2 FQGTGA. V lost 6 bases and J 2 bases, leaving 11 bases between the germline ends. The CDR3 covers 13 residues. As DNA, the CDR3 is TGTGCCAGCAGTGCAGGGCCTACCTACGAGCAGTACTTC. Translation: CASSAGPTYEQYF.

There are many counts of this clonotype. This chain links TRBV7-9 with TRBJ2-1; 8 bases align to TRBD2. Germline CDR1 SEHNR, CDR2 FQNEAQ (reference sequence). With V trimmed by 5 bases and J by 0 bases, 12 bases remained unmatched. The CDR3 has 18 residues. The CDR3 loop reads CASSQRLKSGGSYNEQFF. The DNA of the CDR3 is TGTGCCAGCAGCCAACGACTAAAAAGCGGGGGCTCCTACAATGAGCAGTTCTTC.

This clonotype was observed a single time. The rearrangement joins TRBV14 to TRBJ1-3; D remains unclear. The CDR3 is made up of 15 amino acids. Between the trimmed V and J ends, which lost 1 base and 0 bases, there was a span of 7 bases. Germline values: CDR1 SGHDN, CDR2 FVKESK. The DNA for the CDR3 is TGTGCCAGCAGCCAAGCCGGAACCTCTGGAAACACCATATATTTT. Amino acid sequence: CASSQAGTSGNTIYF.

This clonotype has a count of ten or more. V gene TRBV24-1 combines with J gene TRBJ2-5, with D perhaps matching TRBD1 or TRBD2 (6 bases each). Germline assignment: CDR1 KGHDR and CDR2 SFDVKD. The V end lost 4 bases, the J end lost 4 bases, and 9 bases lay between the germline ends. CDR3 length: 13 amino acids. The CDR3 DNA follows: TGTGCCACCAGTGAACGGGGGCGAGAGACCCAGTACTTC. It yields the protein CATSERGRETQYF.

This clonotype was picked up a small number of times. This chain joins TRBV4-1 and TRBJ1-1; D uncertain. Trimming stripped 1 base from V and 4 bases from J, with 19 bases between. The germline V gene has CDR1 MGHRA and CDR2 YSYEKL. CDR3 length: 17 amino acids. The CDR3 sequence is CASSQGPPAGRRTEAFF. CDR3 nucleotide sequence: TGCGCCAGCAGCCAAGGCCCCCCCGCGGGTCGGCGCACTGAAGCTTTCTTT.

This clonotype has at least ten counts. The chain combines TRBV7-3 with TRBJ2-3; the D is unclear. V gave up 5 bases and J gave up 2 bases, with 11 bases separating them. The CDR3 runs 14 residues. Germline assignment: CDR1 SGHTA and CDR2 FQGTGA. CDR3 loop: CASSASRNTDTQYF. In nucleotides, the CDR3 is TGTGCCAGCAGCGCCTCCAGGAACACAGATACGCAGTATTTT.

The DNA of the CDR3 is TGTGCCAGCAGCTTGGTTCGTAGCCCCATCACTGAAGCTTTCTTT. It encodes CASSLVRSPITEAFF. The chain is built from TRBV5-6 and TRBJ1-1; D is unresolved. Trimming stripped 0 bases from V and 4 bases from J, with 13 bases between. The germline gives CDR1 SGHDT, CDR2 YYEEEE. The length of the CDR3 is 15 residues.

This clonotype was detected only a few times. CDR3 sequence (DNA): TGTGCCATCAGTGCTATATCTCTCTCAAGCGGGGGTTACAATGAGCAGTTCTTC. Amino acid sequence: CAISAISLSSGGYNEQFF. This chain links TRBV10-3 with TRBJ2-1; 8 nucleotides align to TRBD2. Germline assignment: CDR1 ENHRY and CDR2 SYGVKD. V lost 4 bases and J lost 4; bases outside the gene matches: 15. The CDR3 loop spans 18 amino acids.

This clonotype was observed many times. The V and J genes are TRBV30 and TRBJ2-7, with a possible D match to TRBD1 (5 bases). V lost 5 bases and J lost 6, with 20 bases in between. Germline V gene sequence: CDR1 GTSNPN, CDR2 SVGIG (reference sequence). This CDR3 has 14 residues. The CDR3 reads CAWASAPSQGEQYF. Written as DNA, the CDR3 is TGTGCCTGGGCCTCGGCCCCCTCTCAGGGCGAGCAGTACTTC.

In its sample, this clonotype was seen a few times. The chain carries TRBV24-1 and TRBJ2-5; 7 bases align to TRBD2. The CDR3 is made up of 14 amino acids. Germline V gene lookup returns CDR1 KGHDR and CDR2 SFDVKD. Germline trimming cut 9 bases from V and 2 bases from J; bases unmatched to any gene: 8. The DNA of the CDR3 is TGTGCCACCGGCCAGGGCGGGAGACAAGAGACCCAGTACTTC. Protein sequence: CATGQGGRQETQYF.

The chain uses TRBV3-1 and TRBJ1-1; weak D call: TRBD1 (5 bases). The CDR3 sequence is 14 residues long. Trimming pared 6 bases from V and 0 bases from J, leaving 11 bases between. CDR1 and CDR2 from the germline V gene are LGHDT and YNNKEL (reference sequence). This chain's CDR3 is CASRFGQLNTEAFF. CDR3 DNA sequence: TGTGCCAGCAGGTTCGGACAACTGAACACTGAAGCTTTCTTT. Full variable domain (remainder filled in from reference TRBV3-1 and TRBJ1-1): DTAVSQTPKYLVTQMGNDKSIKCEQNLGHDTMYWYKQDSKKFLKIMFSYNNKELIINETVPNRFSPKSPDKAHLNLHINSLELGDSAVYFCASRFGQLNTEAFFGQGTRLTVV.

This chain uses TRBV19 with TRBJ2-3; 9 bases align to TRBD2. Losses at the gene ends were 9 bases for V and 4 bases for J; bases not matched to a gene: 14. The germline V gene has CDR1 LNHDA and CDR2 SQIVND (reference sequence). There are 16 residues in the CDR3. CDR3 in DNA: TGTGCCAGCAGCTTAGGATTAGCGGGGGTATCAGATACGCAGTATTTT. Its translation: CASSLGLAGVSDTQYF.

Note on this clonotype: A far larger clone differs by one base, so this is likely a read error. Since no conserved phenylalanine or tryptophan closes the CDR3, a read error is the likely cause. Because the CDR3's place on the DNA is in doubt, the DNA is left out and the CDR3 is given as listed by TCRdb. The chain joins TRBV28 to TRBJ2-1; TRBD2, the table's D call, lacks a check against the DNA. The CDR3 is 19 residues long, ends included. Germline CDR1 and CDR2: MDHEN and SYDVKM. The CDR3 reads CASSDGTSGGAVIPDTQYL.